These T cell receptor beta chains were read from a single sample in a study of T cells in Graves' hyperthyroidism and ophthalmopathy. MiXCR, applied by TCRdb to the multiplex PCR reads, yields one record per CDR3 protein. The profile shows roughly 280,000 distinct CDR3 sequences, 15% to 20% of them singletons. The specimen sequenced was blood. These receptors all stem from a woman between 55 and 75 years old with Graves' ophthalmopathy. CDR3s include the opening cysteine and the closing phenylalanine or tryptophan. The order of the fields is V gene, J gene, clone size, D gene, CDR3 protein, CDR3 DNA. D genes are given only for firm matches. Clone size is stated in some rows and not others, as once, few, many or a class when expanded.

>TRBV27|TRBJ2-1|many|TRBD2
CARPPLAGVRNEQFF
TGTGCCAGGCCCCCACTAGCGGGAGTCCGCAATGAGCAGTTCTTC
>TRBV4-3|TRBJ2-7|NA|NA
CASSQGVADSYEQYF
TGCGCCAGCAGCCAAGGCGTGGCGGACTCCTACGAGCAGTACTTC
>TRBV13|TRBJ2-1|many|NA
CASSLGQGIREQFF
TGTGCCAGCAGCTTAGGACAGGGTATCCGTGAGCAGTTCTTC
>TRBV11-2|TRBJ2-7|many|NA
CASSSDFNGEQYF
TGTGCCAGCAGCTCGGACTTCAATGGGGAGCAGTACTTC
>TRBV27|TRBJ2-2|few|TRBD2
CASSSWTSGNTGELFF
TGTGCCAGCAGTTCGTGGACTAGCGGGAACACCGGGGAGCTGTTTTTT
>TRBV5-8|TRBJ2-1|few|NA
CASSLGGPTNEQFF
TGTGCCAGCAGCTTGGGCGGACCAACCAATGAGCAGTTCTTC
>TRBV6-6|TRBJ1-6|many|NA
CASSYVGASPLHF
TGTGCCAGCAGTTACGTTGGGGCTTCACCCCTCCACTTT
>TRBV5-1|TRBJ1-1|few|NA
CASSADAARNTEAFF
TGCGCCAGCAGCGCGGACGCAGCTAGGAACACTGAAGCTTTCTTT
>TRBV6-9|TRBJ2-1|NA|NA
CVSSYFATSSYNEQFF
TGTGTCAGCAGTTACTTCGCGACTAGCTCCTACAATGAGCAGTTCTTC
>TRBV5-1|TRBJ2-3|many|TRBD2
CASSSAALAGVGDTQYF
TGCGCCAGCAGCTCTGCGGCACTAGCGGGAGTCGGGGATACGCAGTATTTT
>TRBV25-1|TRBJ1-2|few|NA
CASSSRGLDGYTF
TGTGCCAGCAGTTCCAGGGGCTTGGATGGCTACACCTTC
>TRBV4-2|TRBJ1-5|NA|TRBD1
CASSRQGQPQHF
TGTGCCAGCAGCCGACAGGGGCAGCCCCAGCATTTT
>TRBV5-1|TRBJ2-2|many|TRBD1
CASSFLPGGVSGELFF
TGCGCCAGCAGCTTTCTGCCAGGGGGCGTCTCCGGGGAGCTGTTTTTT
>TRBV25-1|TRBJ2-5|few|NA
CASRGPTGGQETQYF
TGTGCCAGCCGTGGTCCAACGGGCGGGCAAGAGACCCAGTACTTC
>TRBV4-3|TRBJ2-7|NA|NA
CASSQMNQADYEQYF
TGCGCCAGCAGCCAGATGAACCAAGCGGACTACGAGCAGTACTTC
>TRBV20-1|TRBJ2-7|many|TRBD2
CSASPPRGVYEQYF
TGCAGTGCTAGTCCGCCTCGGGGGGTTTACGAGCAGTACTTC
>TRBV19|TRBJ2-3|few|TRBD2
CASSMVGGKTDTQYF
TGTGCCAGTAGTATGGTGGGAGGGAAGACAGATACGCAGTATTTT
>TRBV18|TRBJ1-2|NA|TRBD1
CASSSPGQNYGYTF
TGTGCCAGCTCATCACCGGGACAGAATTATGGCTACACCTTC
>TRBV20-1|TRBJ2-3|few|TRBD2
CSAGRARGDTQYF
TGCAGTGCCGGGAGGGCCAGGGGAGATACGCAGTATTTT
>TRBV6-1|TRBJ2-2|few|NA
CASNTGLLNTGELFF
TGTGCCAGCAATACGGGACTGCTGAACACCGGGGAGCTGTTTTTT
>TRBV2|TRBJ1-1|many|NA
CASSVLRNTEAFF
TGTGCCAGCAGTGTTCTTCGGAACACTGAAGCTTTCTTT
>TRBV10-2|TRBJ2-7|many|NA
CASRARDSYEQYF
TGCGCCAGCAGGGCCAGGGATTCCTACGAGCAGTACTTC
>TRBV6-2/TRBV6-3|TRBJ2-3|few|NA
CASTDRLDTQYF
TGTGCCAGCACTGACCGACTAGATACGCAGTATTTT